The clone carrying this T cell receptor (beta chain) was detected only once. These data originate in a study of blood T cell repertoires in COVID-19. Study details: From the United States, Italy and Spain came samples of acute and convalescent COVID-19. Sample material is recorded as cDNA or gDNA derived from T cells, B-cell-depleted T cells, or PBMCs.

The Seattle patients joined while their infection was active and were tracked longitudinally afterward. Original processing notes: From reference gene primer amplification, estimates of nucleated cell counts were derived. Method: immunoSEQ multiplex PCR; TCRdb's copy keeps in-frame clones and lacks some. V and J calls and clone size come straight from that table; D and trimming were deduced from the DNA. This sample has roughly 180,000 clones, with approximately 83% found just once. CDR1 SGHDT and CDR2 YYEEEE come from the germline V gene. The V and J ends lost 4 bases and 8 bases respectively, with 18 bases between them. The CDR3 sequence is 14 residues long.

Specimen: peripheral blood. This chain connects TRBV5-6 to TRBJ1-2; the D gene is possibly TRBD1 (6 bases). This receptor was obtained from a woman between 35 and 50 years old with COVID-19, enrolled during active disease. The CDR3 protein is CASSVGTLMSGYTF. CDR3 coding DNA: TGTGCCAGCAGCGTCGGGACACTTATGTCGGGCTACACCTTC.